These 4 T cell receptor beta chains were sequenced from one sample in a study of early T cells in non-severe SARS-CoV-2 infection (dated by TCRdb to the early 2020s). Receptors were amplified or captured by 5' RACE. The sequencer was a NextSeq 500. TCRdb ran its own pipeline on the public reads, namely fastp trimming at Q25 and MiXCR clone calling, and kept in-frame beta chains. Every distinct CDR3 protein forms one entry, paired with its most common genes and DNA. The sample yields 70,000 to 90,000 distinct CDR3 sequences; approximately 12% were counted once. Roughly 3.2% of the sample is taken by the ten largest. Sequencing was done on a sample of whole blood. The receptors were gathered from an adult who was a healthcare worker with PCR-confirmed SARS-CoV-2 infection or an uninfected control (not recorded which).

The chain joins TRBV5-1 to TRBJ1-6; the D gene is possibly TRBD1 (5 bases). Germline CDR1 is SGHRS and CDR2 is YFSETQ. Trimming shortened V by 1 base and J by 7 bases, and 9 bases separated the two germline ends. This CDR3 spans 14 amino acids. CDR3 protein: CASSLSGGNSPLHF. The CDR3 DNA sequence: TGCGCCAGCAGCTTGAGCGGGGGGAATTCACCCCTCCACTTT.

V usage is TRBV28 and J usage is TRBJ1-5; no clear D. The CDR3 spans 14 residues. The V gene's germline CDR1 is MDHEN and CDR2 SYDVKM. V dropped 8 bases and J dropped 1 base, with 12 bases sitting between them. The CDR3 DNA reads as TGTGCCAGCGACACGGTGGGGAGCAATCAGCCCCAGCATTTT. This gives the protein CASDTVGSNQPQHF. Full variable domain (rest looked up from reference TRBV28 and TRBJ1-5): DVKVTQSSRYLVKRTGEKVFLECVQDMDHENMFWYRQDPGLGLRLIYFSYDVKMKEKGDIPEGYSVSREKKERFSLILESASTNQTSMYLCASDTVGSNQPQHFGDGTRLSIL.

This clonotype showed up just a few times. The chain carries TRBV12-3 or TRBV12-4 and TRBJ2-7, with 7 bases aligning to TRBD1. This CDR3 contains 14 residues. The V and J ends lost 3 bases and 2 bases, in that order; junction bases with no gene match: 4. CDR3 coding DNA: TGTGCCAGCAGTTTTAGGCAGGGGGCCTACGAGCAGTACTTC. Its protein is CASSFRQGAYEQYF.

This clonotype was counted many times. DNA of the CDR3: TGTGCCAGTAGTATTGGTAGCGGAGGCGGATACGAGCAGTACTTC. Residues: CASSIGSGGGYEQYF. The chain joins TRBV19 to TRBJ2-7; D is possibly TRBD2 (6 bases). In germline, CDR1 is LNHDA, CDR2 SQIVND (reference sequence). The CDR3 has 15 amino acids. Trimming left V 3 bases short and J 4 bases short, with 16 bases between.